The 22 T cell receptor beta chains listed next were all sequenced from one sample in a study of T-cell memory formation after mild COVID-19. MiXCR was run by TCRdb on the 5' RACE reads, yielding one entry per CDR3 protein. The sample carries a few hundred thousand distinct CDR3 sequences, approximately 27% recorded once. The sample taken for sequencing was PBMCs or a T cell subset sorted from them (not recorded which). Receptors were obtained from an adult woman who had mild COVID-19 (a few samples of this study predate the infection). Cell type and time point are not known.

In this sample, this clonotype turned up a few times. The chain joins TRBV27 to TRBJ2-2; TRBD2 matches at 8 bases. This CDR3 has 15 residues. Germline trimming cut 6 bases from V and 4 bases from J; bases unmatched to any gene: 7. CDR1 is MNHEY, CDR2 SMNVEV, per germline (reference sequence). CDR3 loop: CASRPGGQVTGELFF. In DNA, the CDR3 is TGTGCCAGCAGGCCGGGGGGGCAGGTCACCGGGGAGCTGTTTTTT.

The CDR3, as DNA: TGTGCCAGCAGCGGTCAGGGGGGCAGGAATTCACCCCTCCACTTT. Translated, it gives CASSGQGGRNSPLHF. The chain has TRBV12-3 or TRBV12-4 and TRBJ1-6, with 7 bases that match TRBD1. The CDR3 runs to 15 residues. The junction had 9 bases not matched to a gene; V was cut back by 6 bases and J by 7 bases.

The V call is TRBV6-5, the J call TRBJ2-7, with D hard to call. The length of the CDR3 is 13 residues. The germline V and J ends were trimmed by 2 bases and 6 bases, with 11 bases remaining between them. Germline CDR1 reads MNHEY; CDR2 reads SVGAGI. The DNA for the CDR3 is TGTGCCAGCAGTTACAGAGTGCACGGCGAGCAGTACTTC. This codes for CASSYRVHGEQYF.

Only one count was recorded for this clonotype. The chain is built from TRBV20-1 and TRBJ1-6; tentative D call: TRBD1 (6 bases). Germline V CDR1 and CDR2: DFQATT, SNEGSKA (reference sequence). The V end lost 2 bases, the J end lost 9 bases, and 17 bases lay between the germline ends. This CDR3 region has 15 residues. The DNA of the CDR3 is TGCAGTGCTAGAATGGGCAGGGGAGTAGGTTCACCCCTCCACTTT. Translating gives CSARMGRGVGSPLHF.

V usage is TRBV6-6 and J usage is TRBJ1-2; D is perhaps TRBD1 (5 bases). The CDR3 runs 15 residues. V gave up 2 bases and J gave up 6 bases, with 16 bases separating them. CDR1 and CDR2 (germline): MNHNY, SVGAGI (reference sequence). CDR3 amino acids: CASSYPPQGFNGYTF. The CDR3 DNA sequence: TGTGCCAGCAGTTACCCCCCGCAGGGCTTTAATGGCTACACCTTC.

The chain links TRBV27 to TRBJ1-2; D unresolved. This CDR3 comprises 15 residues. Germline values: CDR1 MNHEY, CDR2 SMNVEV (reference sequence). Trimming shortened V by 0 bases and J by 4 bases, and 12 bases separated the two germline ends. The CDR3: CASSLSGLGGYGYTF. The CDR3 bases are TGTGCCAGCAGTTTATCGGGGTTAGGAGGCTATGGCTACACCTTC.

This clonotype has a handful of counts. The rearrangement links TRBV10-3 to TRBJ2-1; D is perhaps TRBD2 (6 bases). CDR1 is ENHRY, CDR2 SYGVKD, per germline. Deletions cut 10 bases from V and 1 base from J, with 14 bases between. The CDR3 runs to 14 residues. The CDR3 region is CATSGGGSYNEQFF. The DNA for the CDR3 is TGTGCCACGTCGGGCGGAGGGTCCTACAATGAGCAGTTCTTC.

This chain uses TRBV4-3 with TRBJ1-2; TRBD1 matches 8 bases. The V gene end was trimmed by 1 base and the J gene end by 3 bases; junction bases not matched to a gene: 4. The CDR3 has 15 residues. The germline gives CDR1 LGHNA, CDR2 YSLEER. CDR3 bases: TGCGCCAGCAGCCAAGGGGACAGGTCCTACTATGGCTACACCTTC. The encoded protein is CASSQGDRSYYGYTF.

This clonotype occurred a few times. V is TRBV20-1 and J is TRBJ2-7; D is ambiguous. The germline V and J ends were trimmed by 5 bases and 1 base, with 12 bases remaining between them. Germline assignment: CDR1 DFQATT and CDR2 SNEGSKA (reference sequence). This CDR3 comprises 13 residues. CDR3: CSAGYDWSYEQYF. CDR3 coding DNA: TGCAGTGCTGGATACGACTGGTCCTACGAGCAGTACTTC.

CDR3 bases: TGCAGTGCTAGAGCGAAGGGACAGGGGAATAATTCACCCCTCCACTTT. It codes for CSARAKGQGNNSPLHF. The V and J genes are TRBV20-1 and TRBJ1-6; 10 bases line up with TRBD1. The CDR3 consists of 16 residues. Trimming at V came to 1 base and at J to 5 bases, leaving 5 bases not matched to a gene. Per the germline V gene, CDR1 is DFQATT and CDR2 is SNEGSKA (reference sequence).

This clonotype has only a few counts. The rearrangement joins TRBV7-2 to TRBJ2-7; TRBD2 matches 7 bases. This CDR3 has 17 residues. Losses at the gene ends were 4 bases for V and 2 bases for J; bases not matched to a gene: 14. Germline CDR1 reads SGHTA; CDR2 reads FQGNSA. CDR3 sequence: CASSSQDSGYETYEQYF. CDR3 in DNA: TGTGCCAGCAGCTCTCAAGATAGCGGGTACGAAACCTACGAGCAGTACTTC. The whole variable domain, filled in from reference TRBV7-2 and TRBJ2-7, reads GAGVSQSPSNKVTEKGKDVELRCDPISGHTALYWYRQSLGQGLEFLIYFQGNSAPDKSGLPSDRFSAERTGGSVSTLTIQRTQQEDSAVYLCASSSQDSGYETYEQYFGPGTRLTVT.

The chain uses TRBV19 and TRBJ2-7; no clear D gene. The CDR3 sequence is 14 residues long. Germline assignment: CDR1 LNHDA and CDR2 SQIVND (reference sequence). V lost 2 bases, J lost 2 bases, and 10 bases lay in between. The CDR3 here is CASSITAATYEQYF. The CDR3 DNA is TGTGCCAGTAGTATAACGGCAGCGACCTACGAGCAGTACTTC. Looking up the rest from reference TRBV19 and TRBJ2-7 gives the full variable domain: DGGITQSPKYLFRKEGQNVTLSCEQNLNHDAMYWYRQDPGQGLRLIYYSQIVNDFQKGDIAEGYSVSREKKESFPLTVTSAQKNPTAFYLCASSITAATYEQYFGPGTRLTVT.

Many counts were recorded for this clonotype. The chain's CDR3 is CASSFGAGGYEQYF. Here the CDR3 DNA reads TGTGCCAGCAGTTTTGGGGCAGGGGGGTACGAGCAGTACTTC. The chain has TRBV12-3 or TRBV12-4 and TRBJ2-7; D is perhaps TRBD1 (7 bases). CDR3 length equals 14 residues. V lost 3 bases to trimming and J lost 4 bases, with 13 bases between them.

This clonotype was seen more than once but under ten times. The rearrangement joins TRBV7-9 to TRBJ1-6; no firm D call. The CDR3 sequence is 16 residues long. V lost 5 bases and J 9 bases, leaving 20 bases between the germline ends. Germline lookup yields CDR1 SEHNR and CDR2 FQNEAQ (reference sequence). The CDR3 reads CASSPRTLGLASPLHF. The CDR3 nucleotides are TGTGCCAGCAGCCCGCGTACTTTGGGTTTGGCTTCACCCCTCCACTTT. Using reference TRBV7-9 and TRBJ1-6 for the parts outside the CDR3, the full variable domain is DTGVSQNPRHKITKRGQNVTFRCDPISEHNRLYWYRQTLGQGPEFLTYFQNEAQLEKSRLLSDRFSAERPKGSFSTLEIQRTEQGDSAMYLCASSPRTLGLASPLHFGNGTRLTVT.

The chain has TRBV7-9 and TRBJ2-7; D may be TRBD1 (6 bases). The CDR3 covers 13 residues. Trimming took 3 bases from V and 5 from J, leaving 11 bases between them. Germline CDR1 is SEHNR and CDR2 is FQNEAQ (reference sequence). This CDR3 reads CASSFRGVHEQYF. Here the CDR3 DNA reads TGTGCCAGCAGCTTCAGGGGTGTCCACGAGCAGTACTTC.

This clonotype was detected only a few times. CDR3 residues: CASSLSGTPLYF. CDR3 sequence (DNA): TGCGCCAGCAGCTTGTCCGGGACTCCGCTCTATTTT. The V and J genes are TRBV5-1 and TRBJ2-3; possibly TRBD2 for D (6 bases). CDR3 size: 12 residues. Deletions cut 1 base from V and 15 bases from J, with 15 bases between. Germline CDR1 and CDR2: SGHRS and YFSETQ. The whole variable domain, remainder taken from reference TRBV5-1 and TRBJ2-3, is KAGVTQTPRYLIKTRGQQVTLSCSPISGHRSVSWYQQTPGQGLQFLFEYFSETQRNKGNFPGRFSGRQFSNSRSEMNVSTLELGDSALYLCASSLSGTPLYFGPGTRLTVL.

The rearrangement links TRBV28 to TRBJ2-1; 8 positions agree with TRBD1. The germline CDR1 and CDR2 sequences are MDHEN and SYDVKM. CDR3 length: 16 residues. V trimming: 5 bases; J trimming: 7 bases; junction bases outside the gene matches: 13. CDR3 coding DNA: TGTGCCAGCAGTCATGGACAGGGAAGCATCTATAATGAGCAGTTCTTC. Translated, it gives CASSHGQGSIYNEQFF.

This clonotype was found a few times. The chain has TRBV6-5 and TRBJ2-2, with D uncertain. The germline V gene has CDR1 MNHEY and CDR2 SVGAGI. Trimming removed 0 bases from V and 4 bases from J, with 12 bases in between. The CDR3 runs 16 residues. This CDR3 reads CASSYSGYGGTGELFF. CDR3 nucleotide sequence: TGTGCCAGCAGTTACTCGGGGTACGGCGGCACCGGGGAGCTGTTTTTT.

The genes are TRBV12-3 or TRBV12-4 and TRBJ1-1; no definite D call. The CDR3 totals 13 residues. V lost 3 bases to trimming and J lost 0 bases, with 5 bases between them. The CDR3 coding sequence is TGTGCCAGCAGTTTGAAACTGAACACTGAAGCTTTCTTT. It translates to CASSLKLNTEAFF.

The chain combines TRBV12-3 or TRBV12-4 with TRBJ2-1; D uncertain. Trimming cost V 2 bases and J 4 bases, with 6 bases left between them. The CDR3 contains 13 residues. CDR3 in amino acids: CASSLRIYNEQFF. As DNA, the CDR3 is TGTGCCAGCAGTTTAAGGATTTACAATGAGCAGTTCTTC.

This rearrangement joins TRBV12-3 or TRBV12-4 to TRBJ2-2; unclear D gene. Trimming stripped 6 bases from V and 9 bases from J, with 17 bases between. This CDR3 comprises 14 residues. In nucleotides, the CDR3 is TGTGCCAGCAGATTTTCAGGAACCTTTTGGGAGCTGTTTTTT. It codes for CASRFSGTFWELFF.

The rearrangement links TRBV3-1 to TRBJ2-7, with TRBD2 matching over 7 bases. From germline, CDR1 is LGHDT and CDR2 YNNKEL (reference sequence). The CDR3 spans 13 residues. Losses at the gene ends were 4 bases for V and 5 bases for J; bases not matched to a gene: 5. DNA for the CDR3: TGTGCCAGCAGCCCCTCCGGGACTAACGAGCAGTACTTC. Its protein is CASSPSGTNEQYF.